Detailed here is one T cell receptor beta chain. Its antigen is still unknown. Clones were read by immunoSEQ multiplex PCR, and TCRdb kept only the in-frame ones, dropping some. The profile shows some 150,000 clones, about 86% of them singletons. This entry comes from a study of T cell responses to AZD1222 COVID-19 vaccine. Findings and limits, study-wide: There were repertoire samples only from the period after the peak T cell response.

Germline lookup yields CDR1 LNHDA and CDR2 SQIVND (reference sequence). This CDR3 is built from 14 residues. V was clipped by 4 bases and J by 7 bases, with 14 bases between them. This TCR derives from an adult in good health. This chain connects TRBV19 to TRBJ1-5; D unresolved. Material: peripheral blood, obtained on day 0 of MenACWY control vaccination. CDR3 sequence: CASSTDAIFQPQHF. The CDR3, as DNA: TGTGCCAGTAGTACAGACGCAATTTTCCAGCCCCAGCATTTT.